The next 20 T cell receptor beta chains were all read from a single sample in a study of graft-versus-host responses after intestinal transplantation. Lymphocytes from graft epithelium and lamina propria were isolated. Repertoires were generated with immunoSEQ multiplex PCR, while TCRdb's copy carries only in-frame clones and drops some. Here the sample spans 4,000 to 5,000 clones, over 60% being singletons. Material: ileum tissue, obtained about 130 days after intestinal transplantation. The receptors derive from a human patient who received an intestinal transplant, so some T cells may come from the graft donor.

This clone was recorded once. The gene calls are TRBV27 and TRBJ2-7, with D maybe TRBD2 (5 bases). Germline V CDR1 and CDR2: MNHEY, SMNVEV (reference sequence). This CDR3 is 13 amino acids long. Trimming stripped 2 bases from V and 3 bases from J, with 8 bases between. The chain's CDR3 is CASSLPRDYEQYF. Written as DNA, the CDR3 is TGTGCCAGCAGTTTACCCCGGGACTACGAGCAGTACTTC.

The chain has TRBV4-1 and TRBJ1-6, with D perhaps TRBD1 (5 bases). V was shortened by 1 base and J by 10 bases, with 11 bases between the two germline ends. CDR1 MGHRA and CDR2 YSYEKL come from the germline V gene. This CDR3 is 14 amino acids long. DNA of the CDR3: TGCGCCAGCAGCCAAGCTGAGCCAGGGTCACCCCTCCACTTT. It codes for CASSQAEPGSPLHF.

The chain couples TRBV19 to TRBJ2-4; D is undetermined. Trimming left V 6 bases short and J 5 bases short, with 17 bases between. The CDR3 spans 15 residues. Germline-derived CDR1 and CDR2 are LNHDA and SQIVND (reference sequence). The CDR3 bases are TGTGCCAGTAGACCTCCGGGCAGGAAGGAAAACATTCAGTACTTC. Its translation is CASRPPGRKENIQYF. Filled out from reference TRBV19 and TRBJ2-4, the complete variable domain reads DGGITQSPKYLFRKEGQNVTLSCEQNLNHDAMYWYRQDPGQGLRLIYYSQIVNDFQKGDIAEGYSVSREKKESFPLTVTSAQKNPTAFYLCASRPPGRKENIQYFGAGTRLSVL.

The chain couples TRBV27 to TRBJ2-5; D might be TRBD1 or TRBD2, each matching 6 bases. Germline loops: CDR1 MNHEY, CDR2 SMNVEV (reference sequence). Between the trimmed V and J ends, which lost 3 bases and 5 bases, there was a span of 19 bases. CDR3 length: 16 residues. CDR3 sequence (DNA): TGTGCCAGCAGTTTCCCCCAGACAGGCGGAGGGGAGACCCAGTACTTC. It is translated as CASSFPQTGGGETQYF.

This chain links TRBV5-4 with TRBJ1-2, with 8 positions matching TRBD1. Losses at the gene ends were 2 bases for V and 7 bases for J; bases not matched to a gene: 7. CDR1 is SGHNT and CDR2 is YYREEE in the germline V gene (reference sequence). The CDR3 runs 14 residues. Written as DNA, the CDR3 is TGTGCCAGCAGCTTCGGGACAGGATCCGGTGGCTACACCTTC. Its protein product is CASSFGTGSGGYTF.

This clone came up a few times. V is TRBV2 and J is TRBJ2-1; tentatively, D is TRBD2 (7 bases). Per the germline V gene, CDR1 is SNHLY and CDR2 is FYNNEI. This CDR3 has 15 amino acids. V was trimmed by 6 bases and J by 7 bases, leaving 19 bases between them. DNA of the CDR3: TGTGCCAGCAGGAGCATGGAGGGGGGGCGGAATGAGCAGTTCTTC. The encoded protein is CASRSMEGGRNEQFF. The full variable domain, completed using reference TRBV2 and TRBJ2-1, is EPEVTQTPSHQVTQMGQEVILRCVPISNHLYFYWYRQILGQKVEFLVSFYNNEISEKSEIFDDQFSVERPDGSNFTLKIRSTKLEDSAMYFCASRSMEGGRNEQFFGPGTRLTVL.

This sequence joins TRBV27 and TRBJ2-3; the match to TRBD1 covers 7 bases. Germline assignment: CDR1 MNHEY and CDR2 SMNVEV (reference sequence). This CDR3 is built from 16 residues. V shed 7 bases, J shed 3 bases, and the junction held 13 bases outside the gene matches. In DNA form, the CDR3 reads TGTGCCAGCACCCCAAGGGGGCAGGAAGAAACAGATACGCAGTATTTT. Its translation is CASTPRGQEETDTQYF.

This clone turned up a few times. The rearrangement uses TRBV19 and TRBJ1-4; TRBD1 matches at 8 bases. Losses at the gene ends were 11 bases for V and 7 bases for J; bases not matched to a gene: 3. Germline CDR1 and CDR2: LNHDA and SQIVND (reference sequence). CDR3 size: 11 residues. Here the CDR3 DNA reads TGTGCCTGCGGACAGGGTGAAAAACTGTTTTTT. Protein product: CACGQGEKLFF. The full variable domain, rest sourced from reference TRBV19 and TRBJ1-4, is DGGITQSPKYLFRKEGQNVTLSCEQNLNHDAMYWYRQDPGQGLRLIYYSQIVNDFQKGDIAEGYSVSREKKESFPLTVTSAQKNPTAFYLCACGQGEKLFFGSGTQLSVL.

This chain uses TRBV7-9 with TRBJ2-7; D is possibly TRBD1 (6 bases). The V gene's germline CDR1 is SEHNR and CDR2 FQNEAQ (reference sequence). There are 13 residues in the CDR3. Trimming took off 5 bases at V and 5 bases at J, with 13 bases between the two ends. CDR3 sequence reads: CASSRTGSHEQYF. In nucleotides, the CDR3 is TGTGCCAGCAGCCGAACAGGGTCCCACGAGCAGTACTTC.

The rearrangement uses TRBV6-1 and TRBJ1-5; TRBD1 agrees at 7 bases. Per germline, CDR1 MNHNS and CDR2 SASEGT. J gave up 3 bases and V 7 bases, and 9 bases lay outside the gene matches. There are 15 residues in the CDR3. This chain's CDR3 is CASTLEGGFNQPQHF. In nucleotides, the CDR3 is TGTGCCAGCACTCTCGAAGGGGGCTTCAATCAGCCCCAGCATTTT.

This chain joins TRBV21-1 and TRBJ2-5; TRBD1, as called in the table, went unchecked against the DNA. TRBJ2-7 matches the DNA end more closely, so the J call is doubtful. TRBV21-1 represents a pseudogene. This CDR3 has 14 residues. CDR3 sequence reads: CASSKRTGAYEQYF. DNA of the CDR3: TGTGCCAGCAGCAAACGGACAGGAGCCTACGAGCAGTACTTC.

The V and J genes are TRBV6-1 and TRBJ2-7; no clear D gene. V shed 6 bases and J shed 8 bases, with 11 bases lying between them. Germline assignment: CDR1 MNHNS and CDR2 SASEGT. This CDR3 has 11 amino acids. CDR3 in amino acids: CASSPLGQQYF. The CDR3 DNA is TGTGCCAGCAGCCCCTTAGGCCAGCAGTACTTC.

This chain uses TRBV12-5 with TRBJ2-7, with 7 bases fitting TRBD2. This CDR3 is 14 amino acids long. V gave up 1 base and J gave up 2 bases; unmatched junction bases: 2. Germline V lookup: CDR1 LGHNT, CDR2 FRNRAP. In DNA form, the CDR3 reads TGTGCTAGTGGTTTGGCTAGCGGACCCTACGAGCAGTACTTC. Encoded protein: CASGLASGPYEQYF.

The genes are TRBV11-1 and TRBJ2-2; 12 positions match TRBD2. The CDR3 extends over 16 amino acids. The V segment lost 5 bases and the J segment 6 bases; nucleotides outside the gene matches: 7. Germline V gene sequence: CDR1 SGHAT, CDR2 FQDESV (reference sequence). In DNA, the CDR3 is TGTGCCAGCAGCCGACTAGCGGGAGTTATCGCCGGGGAGCTGTTTTTT. Protein sequence: CASSRLAGVIAGELFF.

A remark on this clone: Additional DNA sequences in this sample encode the identical CDR3. V is TRBV7-9 and J is TRBJ1-5; the D is unclear. Germline CDR1 and CDR2: SEHNR and FQNEAQ (reference sequence). Trimming took off 8 bases at V and 5 bases at J, with 4 bases between the two ends. The CDR3 is 10 amino acids. CDR3 residues: CASGDQPQHF. The CDR3 DNA sequence: TGTGCCAGCGGAGATCAGCCCCAGCATTTT. Variable domain in full (rest from reference TRBV7-9 and TRBJ1-5): DTGVSQNPRHKITKRGQNVTFRCDPISEHNRLYWYRQTLGQGPEFLTYFQNEAQLEKSRLLSDRFSAERPKGSFSTLEIQRTEQGDSAMYLCASGDQPQHFGDGTRLSIL.

This chain uses TRBV19 with TRBJ2-2; 7 bases match TRBD2. The CDR3 extends over 15 amino acids. The germline V gene encodes CDR1 LNHDA and CDR2 SQIVND (reference sequence). V was clipped by 7 bases and J by 0 bases; unmatched bases: 5. CDR3 nucleotides: TGTGCCAGTACCCCAGCGGGATCGAACACCGGGGAGCTGTTTTTT. It specifies CASTPAGSNTGELFF.

This clone was detected only once. The chain uses TRBV28 and TRBJ2-3; D is perhaps TRBD2 (5 bases). This CDR3 spans 15 amino acids. Per germline, CDR1 MDHEN and CDR2 SYDVKM. Trimming removed 5 bases from V and 1 base from J, with 13 bases in between. The CDR3 is CASSSGGSRTDTQYF. The CDR3 DNA follows: TGTGCCAGCAGTAGCGGCGGGTCCCGCACAGATACGCAGTATTTT.

The CDR3 DNA reads TGTGCCAGCAACCTCAGGGTGGGAGGGGGCGAGCAGTACTTC. Translation: CASNLRVGGGEQYF. This rearrangement joins TRBV2 to TRBJ2-7; possible D gene TRBD2, 7 bases. V was clipped by 7 bases and J by 6 bases, with 19 bases between them. There are 14 residues in the CDR3. Germline-derived CDR1 and CDR2 are SNHLY and FYNNEI.

J is TRBJ1-2 and V is TRBV21-1. TRBV21-1 is tagged as a pseudogene. CDR3 length equals 14 residues. As DNA, the CDR3 is TGTGCCAGCACCTCCTGGGGTACTAACTATGGCTACACCTTC. Translation gives CASTSWGTNYGYTF.

The chain uses TRBV6-5 and TRBJ1-2; D unresolved. Germline CDR1 reads MNHEY; CDR2 reads SVGAGI. There are 13 residues in the CDR3. V shed 2 bases and J shed 4 bases, with 8 bases lying between them. The CDR3 nucleotides read TGTGCCAGCAGTTACGGCCAGTTCTATGGCTACACCTTC. Translated, it gives CASSYGQFYGYTF.